A single sample is the source of the 29 T cell receptor beta chains below, sequenced in a study of T cells expressing NK-cell markers (dated by TCRdb to 2019 to 2021). To prepare the library, 5' RACE was applied. Sequencing used an Illumina HiSeq 2000. With the reads reprocessed by TCRdb, a single entry stands for each CDR3 protein sequence and no DNA is reported. This sample's table carries 130,000 to 150,000 distinct CDR3 sequences. The leading ten clones occupy about 12% of the sample. Sequences were obtained from blood T cells: a sorted CD56 or NKG2C T cell subset, CD4+ or CD8+ T cells, or bulk PBMC T cells (not recorded which). The receptors come from a man aged 18 to 35 in good health. Donor details come from another sample of the same person, matched by shared clones.

The CDR3 loop is CASSIWTGGYGYTF. This sequence joins TRBV11-2 and TRBJ1-2; the D call of TRBD1 rests on TCRdb alone, since no DNA is present to check it. Germline V gene lookup returns CDR1 SGHAT and CDR2 FQNNGV. This CDR3 region has 14 residues.

J is TRBJ1-1 and V is TRBV4-1; the TRBD1 assignment by TCRdb is unverifiable without DNA. CDR1 and CDR2 (germline): MGHRA, YSYEKL. This CDR3 is 16 amino acids long. This CDR3 is CASSQRETESYTEAFF.

The gene calls are TRBV28 and TRBJ2-7; TCRdb lists TRBD2, though no DNA is available to test this call. This CDR3 has 13 amino acids. Per the germline V gene, CDR1 is MDHEN and CDR2 is SYDVKM. The CDR3 loop reads CASSGRVAYEQYF.

The chain carries TRBV7-2 and TRBJ2-7; TCRdb's D gene call, TRBD2, goes unchecked for lack of DNA. The CDR3 is 12 amino acids. CDR1 is SGHTA and CDR2 is FQGNSA in the germline V gene. The chain's CDR3 is CASRVGSYEQYF.

V and J are TRBV28 and TRBJ2-7; lacking DNA, the TRBD2 call made by TCRdb goes unchecked. This CDR3 spans 14 amino acids. Germline CDR1 reads MDHEN; CDR2 reads SYDVKM. This CDR3 reads CASSLYRGAYEQYF.

CDR3 in amino acids: CASKVGVVTEAFF. The V gene is TRBV19, the J gene TRBJ1-1. Germline V gene lookup returns CDR1 LNHDA and CDR2 SQIVND (reference sequence). The CDR3 has 13 amino acids.

The rearrangement uses TRBV7-8 and TRBJ2-2; TCRdb names TRBD2, which stays unverified in the absence of DNA. This CDR3 has 15 amino acids. Germline V gene data show CDR1 as SGHVS and CDR2 as FQNEAQ. The CDR3 loop reads CASSRGTQNTGELFF.

The chain employs TRBV19 and TRBJ1-1; the TCRdb D gene call, TRBD1, has no DNA to confirm it. Germline lookup yields CDR1 LNHDA and CDR2 SQIVND (reference sequence). The length of the CDR3 is 17 residues. The CDR3 loop reads CASSLWPETGVNTEAFF. Complete variable domain (other parts from reference TRBV19 and TRBJ1-1): DGGITQSPKYLFRKEGQNVTLSCEQNLNHDAMYWYRQDPGQGLRLIYYSQIVNDFQKGDIAEGYSVSREKKESFPLTVTSAQKNPTAFYLCASSLWPETGVNTEAFFGQGTRLTVV.

The chain carries TRBV4-2 and TRBJ2-7; TCRdb indicates TRBD1, and absent DNA this call remains unverified. The length of the CDR3 is 17 residues. Germline CDR1 reads LGHNA; CDR2 reads YNFKEQ. This CDR3 reads CASSPRGVRPPYYEQYF.

The J gene is TRBJ2-1, the V gene TRBV11-2; TCRdb indicates TRBD1, and absent DNA this call remains unverified. This CDR3 has 14 residues. The V gene's germline CDR1 is SGHAT and CDR2 FQNNGV. The CDR3 spells CASSSTQGSDEQFF.

This CDR3 is CASSLDQGNQAFF. V usage is TRBV12-3 or TRBV12-4 and J usage is TRBJ1-1; absent DNA, TCRdb's TRBD1 call cannot be checked. CDR3 size: 13 residues.

V and J are TRBV28 and TRBJ1-1. The germline V gene has CDR1 MDHEN and CDR2 SYDVKM. The CDR3 totals 13 residues. The CDR3 here is CASSPPSVAEAFF.

The rearrangement links TRBV4-3 to TRBJ2-4. The CDR3 runs 16 residues. Germline V lookup: CDR1 LGHNA, CDR2 YSLEER. CDR3 region: CASSQYEDAGRDIQYF.

This CDR3 is CASSVGASDSYEQYF. The chain recombines TRBV9 with TRBJ2-7. This CDR3 spans 15 amino acids. CDR1 SGDLS and CDR2 YYNGEE come from the germline V gene.

The chain combines TRBV12-5 with TRBJ2-1. From germline, CDR1 is LGHNT and CDR2 FRNRAP. The CDR3 length is 13 residues. CDR3: CASGHEPDNEQFF.

This chain links TRBV9 with TRBJ2-3; TCRdb outputs TRBD1, but without DNA this stays unchecked. Germline V lookup: CDR1 SGDLS, CDR2 YYNGEE. There are 15 residues in the CDR3. This CDR3 reads CASSPSGLGADTQYF.

The chain couples TRBV20-1 to TRBJ2-1; absent DNA, TCRdb's TRBD1 call cannot be checked. This CDR3 comprises 13 residues. Germline CDR1 is DFQATT and CDR2 is SNEGSKA (reference sequence). CDR3 in amino acids: CSARAPGRNEQFF.

The chain is built from TRBV4-1 and TRBJ2-1; the D call from TCRdb, TRBD2, cannot be confirmed without DNA. This CDR3 is built from 17 residues. Germline V CDR1 and CDR2: MGHRA, YSYEKL. The chain's CDR3 is CASSQPRGLAGANEQFF.

The V call is TRBV7-2, the J call TRBJ2-1; as DNA is missing, the TRBD2 call by TCRdb cannot be tested. There are 16 residues in the CDR3. Per germline, CDR1 SGHTA and CDR2 FQGNSA. This chain's CDR3 is CASSLTSAITYNEQFF.

The V gene is TRBV4-1, the J gene TRBJ2-1; checking the TCRdb D call of TRBD1 is not possible without DNA. Germline assignment: CDR1 MGHRA and CDR2 YSYEKL. This CDR3 contains 15 residues. CDR3 residues: CASSQEGTGTNEQFF.

V is TRBV27 and J is TRBJ1-4; there is no DNA to check the TCRdb D call of TRBD1. The CDR3 has 14 amino acids. Germline V gene lookup returns CDR1 MNHEY and CDR2 SMNVEV (reference sequence). The CDR3 spells CASSPWTGHEKLFF.

CDR3 residues: CASSVSGSPYNEQFF. The J gene is TRBJ2-1, the V gene TRBV4-1; the TCRdb call, TRBD2, lacks DNA for checking. The CDR3 covers 15 residues. The germline CDR1 and CDR2 sequences are MGHRA and YSYEKL.

The chain carries TRBV7-8 and TRBJ1-3. The CDR3 spans 15 residues. Per germline, CDR1 SGHVS and CDR2 FQNEAQ. The CDR3 protein is CASSLGGPLGNTIYF. Looking up the rest from reference TRBV7-8 and TRBJ1-3 gives the full variable domain: GAGVSQSPRYKVAKRGQDVALRCDPISGHVSLFWYQQALGQGPEFLTYFQNEAQLDKSGLPSDRFFAERPEGSVSTLKIQRTQQEDSAVYLCASSLGGPLGNTIYFGEGSWLTVV.

The chain recombines TRBV13 with TRBJ2-1. The CDR3 extends over 15 amino acids. In germline, CDR1 is PRHDT, CDR2 FYEKMQ (reference sequence). The CDR3 protein is CASSLAESSYNEQFF.

The V gene is TRBV5-1, the J gene TRBJ2-1; with no DNA, the TCRdb D assignment of TRBD1 cannot be verified. From germline, CDR1 is SGHRS and CDR2 YFSETQ. The CDR3 has 13 residues. The CDR3 sequence: CASSLYDSNEQFF. The full variable domain, rest sourced from reference TRBV5-1 and TRBJ2-1, is KAGVTQTPRYLIKTRGQQVTLSCSPISGHRSVSWYQQTPGQGLQFLFEYFSETQRNKGNFPGRFSGRQFSNSRSEMNVSTLELGDSALYLCASSLYDSNEQFFGPGTRLTVL.

The chain links TRBV11-2 to TRBJ2-3; with no DNA, the TCRdb D assignment of TRBD2 cannot be verified. The CDR3 length is 16 residues. Germline V CDR1 and CDR2: SGHAT, FQNNGV. The CDR3 loop is CASSFLEGEEKNTQYF.

The chain recombines TRBV16 with TRBJ1-2; the D gene TCRdb calls, TRBD1, cannot be checked with no DNA. Germline V gives CDR1 KGHSY, CDR2 FQNENV. This CDR3 comprises 16 residues. The CDR3 reads CASSPWAGANGYGYTF.

The V gene is TRBV7-3, the J gene TRBJ2-1; TCRdb gives TRBD1 as the D gene, but with no DNA this cannot be confirmed. Germline values: CDR1 SGHTA, CDR2 FQGTGA. This CDR3 contains 18 residues. CDR3: CASSLILRAGVSYNEQFF. Full variable domain (outside the CDR3, taken from reference TRBV7-3 and TRBJ2-1): GAGVSQTPSNKVTEKGKYVELRCDPISGHTALYWYRQSLGQGPEFLIYFQGTGAADDSGLPNDRFFAVRPEGSVSTLKIQRTERGDSAVYLCASSLILRAGVSYNEQFFGPGTRLTVL.

V is TRBV5-5 and J is TRBJ2-1; as DNA is missing, the TRBD2 call by TCRdb cannot be tested. Germline CDR1 reads SGHKS; CDR2 reads YYEKEE (reference sequence). The CDR3 totals 14 residues. This CDR3 is CASLLRGLADEQFF. The full variable domain, in which reference TRBV5-5 and TRBJ2-1 provide the parts outside the CDR3, is DAGVTQSPTHLIKTRGQQVTLRCSPISGHKSVSWYQQVLGQGPQFIFQYYEKEERGRGNFPDRFSARQFPNYSSELNVNALLLGDSALYLCASLLRGLADEQFFGPGTRLTVL.